This TCR beta chain originates from a study of human T cells and chemical hapten exposure. Whole-study context: Among samples, TCR yields varied mainly because of small differences in pooled library volume.

Each CDR3 protein is one row after TCRdb ran MiXCR on the RACE reads. This table holds tens of thousands of distinct CDR3 sequences, about 9.6% found once. The V gene's germline CDR1 is SGHRS and CDR2 YFSETQ. Trimming took 8 bases from V and 4 from J; bases not matched to a gene: 11. The CDR3 has 15 amino acids. Time point specified: pre-sensitization, week 0. Documented treatment: therapeutic diphenylcyclopropenone sensitization with weekly scalp DPC. Unfractionated whole blood was the source from which total RNA was extracted. Venepuncture was done earlier than the placement of each patch test. This receptor was obtained from a woman aged 25-40 years with alopecia areata. Some clones in this sample may be carry-over from other donors' samples. The chain is built from TRBV5-1 and TRBJ2-1; 8 bases align to TRBD2. This specimen consisted of whole blood, obtained in connection with sensitization to the hapten diphenylcyclopropenone (DPC). CDR3 bases: TGCGCCAGTGAGCTAGAGGTAGCGGGGTACAATGAGCAGTTCTTC. Protein: CASELEVAGYNEQFF. Full variable domain (outside the CDR3, taken from reference TRBV5-1 and TRBJ2-1): KAGVTQTPRYLIKTRGQQVTLSCSPISGHRSVSWYQQTPGQGLQFLFEYFSETQRNKGNFPGRFSGRQFSNSRSEMNVSTLELGDSALYLCASELEVAGYNEQFFGPGTRLTVL.